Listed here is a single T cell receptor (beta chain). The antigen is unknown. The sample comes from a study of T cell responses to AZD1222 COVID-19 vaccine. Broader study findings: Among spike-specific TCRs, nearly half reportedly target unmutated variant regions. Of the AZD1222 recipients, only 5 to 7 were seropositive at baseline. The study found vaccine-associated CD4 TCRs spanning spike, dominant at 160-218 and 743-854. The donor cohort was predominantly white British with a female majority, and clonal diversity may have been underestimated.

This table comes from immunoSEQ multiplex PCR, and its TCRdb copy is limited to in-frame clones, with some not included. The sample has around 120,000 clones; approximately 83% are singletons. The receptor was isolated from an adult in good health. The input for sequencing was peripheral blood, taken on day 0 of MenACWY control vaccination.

CDR3 loop: CASSQEVHRVNQPQHF. The CDR3 DNA sequence: TGCGCCAGCAGCCAAGAGGTCCACAGGGTGAATCAGCCCCAGCATTTT. The V and J genes are TRBV4-3 and TRBJ1-5; TRBD1 might be the D (6 bases). Germline lookup yields CDR1 LGHNA and CDR2 YSLEER. The CDR3 runs 16 residues. Trimming removed 0 bases at V and 4 bases at J, with 13 bases between.